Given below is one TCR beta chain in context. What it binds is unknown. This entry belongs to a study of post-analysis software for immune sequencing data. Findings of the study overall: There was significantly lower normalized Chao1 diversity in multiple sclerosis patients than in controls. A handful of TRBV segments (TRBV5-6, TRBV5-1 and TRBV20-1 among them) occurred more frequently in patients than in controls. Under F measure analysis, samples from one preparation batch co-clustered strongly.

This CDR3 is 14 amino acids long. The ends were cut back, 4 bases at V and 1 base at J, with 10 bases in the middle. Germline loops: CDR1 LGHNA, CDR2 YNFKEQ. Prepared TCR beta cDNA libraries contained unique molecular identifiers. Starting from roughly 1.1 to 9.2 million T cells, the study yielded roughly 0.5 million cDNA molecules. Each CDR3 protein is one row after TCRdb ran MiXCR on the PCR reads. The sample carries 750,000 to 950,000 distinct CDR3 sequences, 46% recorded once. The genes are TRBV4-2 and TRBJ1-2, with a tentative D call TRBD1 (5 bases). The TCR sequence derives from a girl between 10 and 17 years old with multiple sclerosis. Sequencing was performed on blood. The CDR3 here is CASSPDIFNYGYTF. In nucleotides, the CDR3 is TGTGCCAGCAGCCCGGACATATTTAACTATGGCTACACCTTC.